One sample yielded the 10 T cell receptor beta chains listed below, sequenced in a study of blood T cell repertoires in COVID-19. Using immunoSEQ multiplex PCR, the repertoire was profiled, and TCRdb retains in-frame clones only, with some absent. The sample yields 53,000 or so clones, approximately 84% seen once. The sequenced sample was peripheral blood. Receptor source: a human donor with active or convalescent COVID-19. The donor label of this sample is uncertain.

J is TRBJ1-5 and V is TRBV7-6; D possibly corresponds to TRBD1 (5 bases). The V end was cut by 2 bases, the J end by 8 bases, with 10 bases between. Germline assignment: CDR1 SGHVS and CDR2 FNYEAQ. This CDR3 region has 13 residues. The CDR3 sequence: CASSLWGSEPQHF. The CDR3 DNA follows: TGTGCCAGCAGCTTATGGGGCAGCGAGCCCCAGCATTTT.

In its sample, this clone was seen a few times. The chain joins TRBV30 to TRBJ1-2; D is possibly TRBD1 (5 bases). The CDR3 is 12 residues long. Germline V gene lookup returns CDR1 GTSNPN and CDR2 SVGIG (reference sequence). V was cut by 8 bases and J by 7 bases, with 17 bases left in between. In nucleotides, the CDR3 is TGTGCCGGGCCCACGGGGGAACTTGGCTACACCTTC. Residues: CAGPTGELGYTF. The complete variable domain, with remaining parts taken from reference TRBV30 and TRBJ1-2, reads SQTIHQWPATLVQPVGSPLSLECTVEGTSNPNLYWYRQAAGRGLQLLFYSVGIGQISSEVPQNLSASRPQDRQFILSSKKLLLSDSGFYLCAGPTGELGYTFGSGTRLTVV.

The CDR3 sequence: CASRVTGRATGELFF. The CDR3 DNA follows: TGTGCCAGCAGGGTAACGGGGAGGGCCACCGGGGAGCTGTTTTTT. The chain recombines TRBV6-6 with TRBJ2-2, with 7 nucleotides matching TRBD2. The CDR3 has 15 residues. Germline lookup yields CDR1 MNHNY and CDR2 SVGAGI (reference sequence). The ends lost 6 bases at V and 4 bases at J; junction bases unmatched: 8.

V usage is TRBV6-5 and J usage is TRBJ2-2, with D maybe TRBD1 (5 bases). CDR1 and CDR2 from the germline V gene are MNHEY and SVGAGI. Trimming stripped 6 bases from V and 6 bases from J, with 11 bases between. The CDR3 is made up of 13 amino acids. The CDR3 nucleotides read TGTGCCAGCAGGCCACAAGGGGCCGGGGAGCTGTTTTTT. It codes for CASRPQGAGELFF.

This chain connects TRBV6-1 to TRBJ2-7, with 8 bases aligning to TRBD1. Losses at the gene ends were 1 base for V and 9 bases for J; bases not matched to a gene: 5. Germline values: CDR1 MNHNS, CDR2 SASEGT. This CDR3 is 13 amino acids long. CDR3: CASSEGTGSGQYF. The DNA of the CDR3 is TGTGCCAGCAGTGAAGGGACAGGGTCGGGGCAGTACTTC.

This sequence joins TRBV7-9 and TRBJ1-1; D gene uncertain. CDR1 and CDR2 from the germline V gene are SEHNR and FQNEAQ (reference sequence). The CDR3 is 15 amino acids. Between the trimmed V and J ends, which lost 5 bases and 1 base, there was a span of 14 bases. The CDR3 loop reads CASSRKGGKNTEAFF. The CDR3 DNA sequence: TGTGCCAGCAGCCGCAAGGGCGGGAAGAACACTGAAGCTTTCTTT.

The V call is TRBV4-2, the J call TRBJ2-7; possibly TRBD2 for D (5 bases). V was pared by 0 bases and J by 0 bases, with 9 bases between. The CDR3 totals 15 residues. Germline V CDR1 and CDR2: LGHNA, YNFKEQ. CDR3 in DNA: TGTGCCAGCAGCCAAGAGAGGGAGAACTCCTACGAGCAGTACTTC. Its protein product is CASSQERENSYEQYF.

This sequence joins TRBV6-5 and TRBJ1-2; 8 nucleotides match TRBD1. The junction had 8 bases not matched to a gene; V was cut back by 4 bases and J by 4 bases. The CDR3 is made up of 15 amino acids. The germline V gene has CDR1 MNHEY and CDR2 SVGAGI. The CDR3 spells CASSSDGQGGYGYTF. The CDR3 DNA is TGTGCCAGCAGTTCAGACGGACAGGGAGGCTATGGCTACACCTTC.

The V gene is TRBV6-2 or TRBV6-3, the J gene TRBJ2-4, with no clear D. The V end lost 2 bases, the J end lost 0 bases, and 5 bases lay between the germline ends. Germline V gene data show CDR1 as MNHEY and CDR2 as SVGEGT. This CDR3 has 14 amino acids. CDR3 nucleotide sequence: TGTGCCAGCAGTTACCCCGGAGCCAAAAACATTCAGTACTTC. Translated: CASSYPGAKNIQYF.

This clone was seen just once. The genes are TRBV3-1 (or the pseudogene TRBV3-2) and TRBJ1-6; TRBD1 matches 7 bases. The CDR3 is made up of 15 amino acids. Unmatched junction bases numbered 5, after V lost 4 bases and J lost 5 bases. Per the germline V gene, CDR1 is LGHDT and CDR2 is YNNKEL (reference sequence). The CDR3 DNA follows: TGTGCCAGCAGCCCCTTGACAGGGAATAATTCACCCCTCCACTTT. The encoded protein is CASSPLTGNNSPLHF.